The entry below gives a single T cell receptor (beta chain) sequence along with its context. Its antigen is unidentified. The germline V gene has CDR1 SGHAT and CDR2 FQNNGV. The CDR3 covers 15 residues. V was shortened by 2 bases and J by 3 bases, with 14 bases between the two germline ends. The data are from a study of T-cell reconstitution after alpha-beta-depleted transplantation in children. TCRbeta library construction was performed incorporating unique molecular identifiers. TCRdb reprocessed the PCR reads with MiXCR, giving one entry per CDR3 protein. The repertoire has about 470,000 distinct CDR3 sequences, over 40% of them found once; the top ten carry 27%. The study, taken as a whole, reports: At around two months after transplant, the alpha-beta T cells were reportedly derived from several hundred expanded clones that came from non-depleted graft cells. Some patients showed high day-60 TCRbeta diversity, which derived from surviving recipient T cells and thymic progenitors. From newly produced T cells came most of the T-cell counts and diversity one year after transplant.

This clonotype originated in a girl aged 2-10 years with aplastic anemia, due to receive a stem cell transplant. The starting material was PBMCs, obtained before TCRalphabeta/CD19-depleted stem cell transplant. The chain joins TRBV11-2 to TRBJ2-7, with D maybe TRBD1 (6 bases). The DNA for the CDR3 is TGTGCCAGCAGCTTAACAGGGATTAGAAACTACGAGCAGTACTTC. It translates to CASSLTGIRNYEQYF.